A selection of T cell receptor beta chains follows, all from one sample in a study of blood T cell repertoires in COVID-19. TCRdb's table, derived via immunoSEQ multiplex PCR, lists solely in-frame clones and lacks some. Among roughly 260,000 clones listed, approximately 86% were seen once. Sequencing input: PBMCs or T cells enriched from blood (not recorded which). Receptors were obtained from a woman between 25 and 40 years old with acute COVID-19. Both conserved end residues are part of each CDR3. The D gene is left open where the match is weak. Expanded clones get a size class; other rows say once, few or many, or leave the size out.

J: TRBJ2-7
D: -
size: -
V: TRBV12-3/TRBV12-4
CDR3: CASAGLTYEQYF
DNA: TGTGCCAGCGCGGGACTGACCTACGAGCAGTACTTC

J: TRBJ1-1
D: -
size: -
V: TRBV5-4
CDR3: CASGTGMMTEAFF
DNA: TGTGCCAGCGGTACAGGGATGATGACTGAAGCTTTCTTT

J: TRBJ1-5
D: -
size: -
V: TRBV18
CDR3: CASSSGHSNQPQHF
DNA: TGTGCCAGCTCCTCAGGCCATAGCAATCAGCCCCAGCATTTT

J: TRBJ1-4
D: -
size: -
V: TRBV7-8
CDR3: CASSPIQTTNEKLFF
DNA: TGTGCCAGCAGCCCGATACAGACAACTAATGAAAAACTGTTTTTT

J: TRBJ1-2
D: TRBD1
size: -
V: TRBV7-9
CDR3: CASSLIKGTVYYGYTF
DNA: TGTGCCAGCAGCTTAATCAAGGGGACAGTGTACTATGGCTACACCTTC

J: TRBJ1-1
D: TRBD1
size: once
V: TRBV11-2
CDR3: CACGQGLNTEAFF
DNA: TGTGCCTGCGGACAGGGGCTGAACACTGAAGCTTTCTTT

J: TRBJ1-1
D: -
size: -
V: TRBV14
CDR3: CASSQVGSRGAAFF
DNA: TGTGCCAGCAGCCAAGTGGGGAGCCGGGGGGCAGCTTTCTTT

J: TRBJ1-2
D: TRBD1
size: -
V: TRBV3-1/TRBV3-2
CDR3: CASSQGGDRGGYTF
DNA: TGTGCCAGCAGCCAAGGTGGTGACAGGGGCGGCTACACCTTC

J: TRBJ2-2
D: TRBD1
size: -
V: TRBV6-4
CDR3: CASSGQRNGELFF
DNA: TGTGCCAGTTCGGGACAGAGAAACGGGGAGCTGTTTTTT

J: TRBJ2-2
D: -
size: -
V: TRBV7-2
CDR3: CASSLLEGGGTGELFF
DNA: TGTGCCAGCAGCTTACTCGAGGGAGGGGGGACCGGGGAGCTGTTTTTT

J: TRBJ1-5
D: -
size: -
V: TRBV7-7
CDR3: CASSFPGVRDQPQHF
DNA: TGTGCTAGCAGCTTCCCCGGGGTACGAGATCAGCCCCAGCATTTT

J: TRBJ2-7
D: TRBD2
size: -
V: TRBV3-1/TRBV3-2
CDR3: CASGPTSGGPTTYEQYF
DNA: TGTGCCAGCGGCCCGACTAGCGGGGGCCCCACTACCTACGAGCAGTACTTC

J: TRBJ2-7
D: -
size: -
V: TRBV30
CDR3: CAWSQGYEQYF
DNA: TGTGCCTGGAGTCAGGGGTACGAGCAGTACTTC